Sequencing of this T cell receptor beta chain was carried out in a study of response to subunit inactivated influenza vaccine listed by TCRdb under 2018. Looking at the study overall: Deep quantitative profiling of the T cell receptor repertoire was used in the study to follow responses to a trivalent subunit inactivated influenza vaccine. Here is what the overall study found, with its caveats: According to the authors, only a limited number of new T cells may be recruited by each seasonal influenza vaccination.

Receptor libraries were prepared by RT-PCR. Sequencing took place on an Illumina HiSeq 2500. TCRdb's own reprocessing of the public reads used fastp at Q25 and MiXCR and kept productive beta chains. Every CDR3 protein is listed once, alongside the most common genes and DNA of its rows. The sample table lists approximately 530,000 distinct CDR3 sequences, approximately 7.2% of them with a count of one. The top ten clonotypes cover under 15% of the sample. Regarding this clonotype: No antigen is known for it. The input lacks base qualities; no much larger clone sits a single base away.

The clonotype originates from a man between 50 and 75 years old who received an inactivated influenza vaccine. Donor details come from another sample of the same person, matched by shared clones. The material was PBMCs from blood, obtained around 25 months after vaccination.

The DNA sequence is as follows: TGCAGTGCAGACCGCAGGGTGAGGAGCAATCAGCCCCAGCATTTT. Its translation is CSADRRVRSNQPQHF. The sequence links TRBV20-1 to TRBJ1-5; 5 matching bases give a weak D call of TRBD1. The CDR3, from cysteine to phenylalanine, totals 15 residues. Of the read, only the CDR3 DNA is kept; its 45 bases are in frame from base 1. Reading the germline V gene (reference sequence) gives CDR1 DFQATT and CDR2 SNEGSKA. Trimming costs V 6 bases and J 1 base, and their ends lie 16 bases apart.